What follows describes a single T cell receptor (beta chain). Its antigen is currently unknown. The data originate from a study of shared clonotypes between healthy human individuals. Findings and limits, study-wide: Non-shared clonotypes were found to have lower generation probabilities than the clonotypes that were shared by all four of the sorted-subset donors.

Looked up from germline, CDR1 is SNHLY and CDR2 is FYNNEI. The CDR3 spans 16 residues. Trimming shortened V by 1 base and J by 0 bases, and 12 bases separated the two germline ends. Repertoires were generated with immunoSEQ multiplex PCR, while TCRdb's copy carries only in-frame clones and drops some. The sample carries roughly 890,000 clones, 85% to 95% recorded once. The naive CD8 subset, CD45RO-negative cells positively selected for CCR7, excluded terminally differentiated effector memory CD45RA+ cells. The TCR sequence derives from a man younger than 45 in good health. Sequenced material: naive CD8+ T cells sorted from blood. This chain connects TRBV2 to TRBJ1-2; D is ambiguous. The CDR3 DNA reads as TGTGCCAGCAGTGAAGTGGGGTCAGGAACTAACTATGGCTACACCTTC. As protein: CASSEVGSGTNYGYTF.